The 3 T cell receptor beta chains reported below all come from one sample, sequenced in a study of CD8 T cells in ankylosing spondylitis. Regarding the study as a whole: Ankylosing spondylitis blood appeared to be characterized by a TCR beta motif of eight highly homologous variants.

MiXCR was run by TCRdb on the 5' RACE reads, yielding one entry per CDR3 protein. The sample includes roughly 700,000 distinct CDR3 sequences, around a fifth of them seen just once. The antigens these receptors bind are not known. The sample consisted of blood, either unsorted or a sorted T cell fraction (not recorded which). The receptors here all came from a male donor with ankylosing spondylitis.

This clonotype was seen a handful of times. The chain couples TRBV29-1 to TRBJ2-7; D might be TRBD2 (6 bases). Germline V CDR1 and CDR2: SQVTM, ANQGSEA. V was clipped by 5 bases and J by 3 bases, with 14 bases between them. The CDR3 has 13 residues. This CDR3 reads CSVYSGTVYEQYF. The CDR3 DNA sequence: TGCAGCGTTTATTCCGGGACTGTCTACGAGCAGTACTTC.

This clonotype has at least ten counts. V is TRBV10-3 and J is TRBJ2-7; TRBD1 matches 8 bases. The CDR3 sequence is 13 residues long. CDR1 is ENHRY, CDR2 SYGVKD, per germline. Germline trimming cut 4 bases from V and 3 bases from J; bases unmatched to any gene: 2. The CDR3 DNA follows: TGTGCCATCAGTGGGGACAGGAACTACGAGCAGTACTTC. It encodes CAISGDRNYEQYF.

This clonotype was found a few times. The genes are TRBV7-2 and TRBJ2-5; D tentatively fits TRBD1 or TRBD2 (6 bases each). Trimming cost V 7 bases and J 3 bases, with 18 bases left between them. Germline V lookup: CDR1 SGHTA, CDR2 FQGNSA. The length of the CDR3 is 15 residues. CDR3 sequence: CASTMGWGAKETQYF. For the CDR3, the DNA is TGTGCCAGCACCATGGGGTGGGGGGCAAAAGAGACCCAGTACTTC.